These 7 T cell receptor beta chains were sequenced from one sample in a study of blood T cells in healthy people across ages. A J-beta primer mix and a sample-barcoded 5' primer were used in a second PCR of roughly 6 to 11 cycles. TCRdb re-analysed the 5' RACE reads in MiXCR, keeping a single row per CDR3 protein. This table has 1.4 million to 1.5 million distinct CDR3 sequences, around 42% appearing once. The sequencing input was blood. Source of these receptors: a woman in her late teens or twenties in good health.

The DNA of the CDR3 is TGTGCCAGCAGCTACCCATATTCAGGGGGCGATGGGTATGAGACCCAGTACTTC. This gives the protein CASSYPYSGGDGYETQYF. The chain uses TRBV11-2 and TRBJ2-5; 8 bases line up with TRBD1. After removal of 4 bases from V and 5 bases from J, the junction contained 18 bases not matched to a gene. The germline V gene encodes CDR1 SGHAT and CDR2 FQNNGV. The CDR3 is 18 amino acids. The full variable domain, with the rest looked up from reference TRBV11-2 and TRBJ2-5, is EAGVAQSPRYKIIEKRQSVAFWCNPISGHATLYWYQQILGQGPKLLIQFQNNGVVDDSQLPKDRFSAERLKGVDSTLKIQPAKLEDSAVYLCASSYPYSGGDGYETQYFGPGTRLLVL.

The V gene is TRBV16, the J gene TRBJ2-3, with 7 bases lining up with TRBD1. The germline V gene encodes CDR1 KGHSY and CDR2 FQNENV. There are 16 residues in the CDR3. With 4 bases clipped from V and 4 bases from J, the junction kept 11 bases outside the gene matches. The DNA of the CDR3 is TGTGCCAGCAGCCGATCCTCTACAGGGGTGGCAGATACGCAGTATTTT. It specifies CASSRSSTGVADTQYF.

This clonotype was picked up a small number of times. The chain has TRBV25-1 and TRBJ1-6, with 8 bases that match TRBD1. The germline V gene encodes CDR1 MGHDK and CDR2 SYGVNS. The CDR3 sequence is 14 residues long. This CDR3 is CATSPGQASAPLHF. In DNA, the CDR3 is TGTGCTACCTCACCGGGACAGGCATCGGCACCCCTCCACTTT.

The V and J genes are TRBV6-2 or TRBV6-3 and TRBJ2-1, with 8 bases that match TRBD1. Looked up from germline, CDR1 is MNHEY and CDR2 is SVGEGT. The V segment lost 4 bases and the J segment 5 bases; nucleotides outside the gene matches: 19. This CDR3 spans 19 amino acids. The DNA of the CDR3 is TGTGCCAGCAGTTTTCCTCTGCGGGGAAAGACAGGGGATGACAATGAGCAGTTCTTC. It translates to CASSFPLRGKTGDDNEQFF.

This clonotype was found a few times. V usage is TRBV24-1 and J usage is TRBJ2-3; 9 bases map to TRBD1. J gave up 3 bases and V 2 bases, and 8 bases lay outside the gene matches. CDR1 and CDR2 (germline): KGHDR, SFDVKD. The CDR3 runs to 17 residues. For the CDR3, the DNA is TGTGCCACCAGTGATTCGTTACCGGGACAGGGAACAGATACGCAGTATTTT. This translates into CATSDSLPGQGTDTQYF.

This clonotype was detected a few times. CDR3 amino acids: CSATPGTPYGYTF. CDR3 nucleotide sequence: TGCAGTGCCACTCCCGGGACGCCTTATGGCTACACCTTC. The V gene is TRBV20-1, the J gene TRBJ1-2; possibly TRBD1 for D (5 bases). The germline CDR1 and CDR2 sequences are DFQATT and SNEGSKA (reference sequence). The CDR3 length is 13 residues. V was pared by 6 bases and J by 5 bases, with 16 bases between.

The chain joins TRBV3-1 to TRBJ1-2, with D perhaps TRBD1 (6 bases). This CDR3 has 14 residues. From germline, CDR1 is LGHDT and CDR2 YNNKEL (reference sequence). The V and J ends lost 4 bases and 8 bases respectively, with 17 bases between them. The DNA of the CDR3 is TGTGCCAGCAGCCGACAAACAGGGTCCGGCGGCTACACCTTC. Translation gives CASSRQTGSGGYTF.